This T cell receptor (beta chain) was identified during a study of blood T cell repertoires in COVID-19. Whole-study context: The United States, Italy and Spain supplied acute and convalescent COVID-19 samples.

Sequencing used immunoSEQ multiplex PCR; TCRdb keeps in-frame clones, though not all of them. The data contain about 360,000 clones, about 87% of them singletons. Germline V lookup: CDR1 SGHRS, CDR2 YFSETQ. Between the trimmed V and J ends, which lost 0 bases and 8 bases, there was a span of 23 bases. The CDR3 sequence is 18 residues long. The chain couples TRBV5-1 to TRBJ2-2; weak D call: TRBD2 (6 bases). The sequenced material came from peripheral blood. This TCR came from a human donor in a cohort sampled during active COVID-19. The CDR3 DNA sequence: TGCGCCAGCAGCTTGGGGCTTCGAGGCTCGGGGGAATTGGGGGAGCTGTTTTTT. The encoded protein is CASSLGLRGSGELGELFF.